The rows below give T cell receptor beta chains drawn from one sample of a study of cytomegalovirus exposure and HLA in healthy donors. TCRdb's copy holds only in-frame clones and misses some; the assay was immunoSEQ multiplex PCR. The sample has some 70,000 clones, and its top ten clones hold about 4.9%. Sequencing used PBMCs. These receptors were obtained from a man between 40 and 49 years old in good health and CMV-seronegative. CDR3s include the opening cysteine and the closing phenylalanine or tryptophan. A D gene is named only where the DNA matches it firmly. Clone sizes are given selectively: once, few, many, or a class where the clone is expanded.

>NA|TRBV5-1|TRBJ1-3|NA
TGCGCCAGCAGCCCGGATGGGCACTTCTCTGGAAACACCATATATTTT
CASSPDGHFSGNTIYF
>NA|TRBV9|TRBJ1-2|NA
TGTGCCAGCAGCGTAGACCAGACTAACTATGGCTACACCTTC
CASSVDQTNYGYTF
>NA|TRBV10-1|TRBJ2-3|NA
TGCGCCAGCAGTCGGGACTCCTCGAGCCCAACGCAGTATTTT
CASSRDSSSPTQYF
>TRBD1|TRBV5-1|TRBJ1-6|NA
TGCGCCAGCAGCCTCGGGACAGGGGGATCACCCCTCCACTTT
CASSLGTGGSPLHF
>TRBD1|TRBV10-3|TRBJ2-1|NA
TGTGCCATCAGTGGGACAGGGATCGGAAATGAGCAGTTCTTC
CAISGTGIGNEQFF
>NA|TRBV7-2|TRBJ2-1|NA
TGTGCCAGCAGCTTTCCGATGGGACTGAGCAATGAGCAGTTCTTC
CASSFPMGLSNEQFF
>NA|TRBV7-2|TRBJ2-2|NA
TGTGCCAGCAGCTTAGCAGGGGTGATGGCCGGGGAGCTGTTTTTT
CASSLAGVMAGELFF
>NA|TRBV19|TRBJ2-2|NA
TGTGCCAGTAGTATCTCGGCGAACACCGGGGAGCTGTTTTTT
CASSISANTGELFF
>NA|TRBV5-6|TRBJ1-5|NA
TGTGCCAGCACCAAGGGGGGGCGAAGCAATCAGCCCCAGCATTTT
CASTKGGRSNQPQHF
>NA|TRBV7-2|TRBJ2-2|NA
TGTGCCAGCAGCTTAGTTAGGGTCAGGGACACCGGGGAGCTGTTTTTT
CASSLVRVRDTGELFF
>TRBD1|TRBV19|TRBJ1-2|NA
TGTGCCAGTAGTATTGGACAGGGTAGGGAGAATGGCTACACCTTC
CASSIGQGRENGYTF
>TRBD1|TRBV7-9|TRBJ1-2|NA
TGTGCCAGCAGCCGGCTTGAGGGGGCCAATTTTAACTATGGCTACACCTTC
CASSRLEGANFNYGYTF
>TRBD1|TRBV5-1|TRBJ1-1|NA
TGCGCCAGCAGCTTGTGGACAGGGCTTAGCACTGAAGCTTTCTTT
CASSLWTGLSTEAFF
>NA|TRBV23-1|TRBJ1-2|NA
TGCGCCCCTTGCTTCCCGGCGGACTATGGCTACACCTTC
CAPCFPADYGYTF
>NA|TRBV19|TRBJ2-7|NA
TGTGCCAGTAGCCCGCCCCGGGGTCTGAGGGAGCAGTACTTC
CASSPPRGLREQYF
>TRBD1|TRBV7-8|TRBJ1-6|NA
TGTGCCAGCAGCCCCGGGACAGGGGGTCCCAGCTCCTATAATTCACCCCTCCACTTT
CASSPGTGGPSSYNSPLHF
>NA|TRBV27|TRBJ2-5|NA
TGTGCCAGCAAAAAATCCCCCTCAGCAGGGGCTTCGGGGACCCAGTACTTC
CASKKSPSAGASGTQYF
>TRBD1|TRBV5-4|TRBJ2-7|NA
TGTGCCAGCAGCTTTTCACCCGGGACAGGGGGTTGGTTTTCTCACTACGAGCAGTACTTC
CASSFSPGTGGWFSHYEQYF
>TRBD2|TRBV11-2|TRBJ2-1|NA
TGTGCCAGCAGCCGTAGCGGGGTCAGCTCCTACAATGAGCAGTTCTTC
CASSRSGVSSYNEQFF
>NA|TRBV27|TRBJ1-4|NA
TGTGCCAGCAGTAAGACGCGGGGCCGCGATAATGAAAAACTGTTTTTT
CASSKTRGRDNEKLFF
>TRBD1|TRBV5-1|TRBJ2-3|NA
TGCGCCAGCAGCTCGACCGGGACAGGGTTTTCATTATCAGATACGCAGTATTTT
CASSSTGTGFSLSDTQYF
>NA|TRBV10-2|TRBJ2-2|NA
TGCGCCAGCACTCTAGGGGCGGACACCGGGGAGCTGTTTTTT
CASTLGADTGELFF
>NA|TRBV4-3|TRBJ2-7|NA
TGCGCCAGCAGCCAAGATAATCGGGGGACCTACGAGCAGTACTTC
CASSQDNRGTYEQYF
>NA|TRBV7-2|TRBJ2-5|NA
TGTGCCAGCAGCTTATTTACGGGGGTTGAGACCCAGTACTTC
CASSLFTGVETQYF
>TRBD2|TRBV10-3|TRBJ2-5|NA
TGTGCCACCGAGAGCGGGAGTGCTGAGACCCAGTACTTC
CATESGSAETQYF
>NA|TRBV5-4|TRBJ2-1|NA
TGTGCCAGCAGCTTTAAAACTGGGACAAAGGAGCAGTTCTTC
CASSFKTGTKEQFF
>TRBD2|TRBV7-2|TRBJ2-5|NA
TGCGCCAGCAGCCCCGTTCTAGCGGGAGGGGAGACCCAGTACTTC
CASSPVLAGGETQYF
>NA|TRBV30|TRBJ2-7|NA
TGTGCCTGGAGCCGGGGAGACGAGCAGTACTTC
CAWSRGDEQYF
>NA|TRBV6-5|TRBJ1-2|NA
TGTGCCAGCAGTTACCGGACATTAAACTATGGCTACACCTTC
CASSYRTLNYGYTF
>NA|TRBV27|TRBJ2-3|NA
TGTGCCACCCGTATAGTTTTAAGCGCAGATACGCAGTATTTT
CATRIVLSADTQYF
>NA|TRBV19|TRBJ1-5|NA
TGTGCCAGTCAGGTAACACAGGGCGGTAATCAGCCCCAGCATTTT
CASQVTQGGNQPQHF
>NA|TRBV11-2|TRBJ1-5|NA
TGTGCCAGCAGCTTTTACGGGGACAATCAGCCCCAGCATTTT
CASSFYGDNQPQHF
>NA|TRBV30|TRBJ2-2|NA
TGTGCCTGGAGTGAATGGACCGAGGGGAACACCGGGGAGCTGTTTTTT
CAWSEWTEGNTGELFF
>NA|TRBV4-3|TRBJ2-1|NA
TGCGCCAGCAGCCAAGAAGCGTCTAGCCTATACAATGAGCAGTTCTTC
CASSQEASSLYNEQFF
>TRBD1|TRBV19|TRBJ2-2|NA
TGTGCCAGCCGGGACAGTTCGAAGACCGGGGAGCTGTTTTTT
CASRDSSKTGELFF
>NA|TRBV5-1|TRBJ2-2|NA
TGCGCCAGCAGGACAGATCCGCATCGTGGCACCGGGGAGCTGTTTTTT
CASRTDPHRGTGELFF
>NA|TRBV9|TRBJ1-1|NA
TGTGCCAGCAGCGTAGGCGGTGGAGAAGCTTTCTTT
CASSVGGGEAFF
>TRBD2|TRBV18|TRBJ2-5|NA
TGTGCCAGCTCACCACCGTCTGATCTAGCGGAACAAGAGACCCAGTACTTC
CASSPPSDLAEQETQYF
>NA|TRBV7-9|TRBJ1-1|NA
TGTGCCAGCAGTTTGGGACTACCGAACACTGAAGCTTTCTTT
CASSLGLPNTEAFF
>NA|TRBV6-5|TRBJ2-7|NA
TGTGCCAGCAGAAAACCCGGGACATCCTACGAGCAGTACTTC
CASRKPGTSYEQYF
>TRBD1|TRBV18|TRBJ2-7|NA
TGTGCCAGCTCACCCGGGACAGTCAGCTCCTACGAGCAGTACTTC
CASSPGTVSSYEQYF
>TRBD2|TRBV18|TRBJ2-1|NA
TGTGCCAGCTCACTACCTAGCGGGAGGCCTAGGGGCAATGAGCAGTTCTTC
CASSLPSGRPRGNEQFF
>TRBD2|TRBV9|TRBJ2-1|NA
TGTGCCAGCAGCGGGAGCGGGAGGGGGCTCAATGAGCAGTTCTTC
CASSGSGRGLNEQFF
>NA|TRBV9|TRBJ2-3|NA
TGTGCCAGCAGCGTCGGTGAAGATACGCAGTATTTT
CASSVGEDTQYF
>NA|TRBV4-2|TRBJ1-4|medium-sized
TGTGCCAGCAGCCAAGATCAAGGAGCCGGTGAAAAACTGTTTTTT
CASSQDQGAGEKLFF
>TRBD1|TRBV5-1|TRBJ2-2|NA
TGCGCCAGCACCCGGACAGGGAACACCGGGGAGCTGTTTTTT
CASTRTGNTGELFF
>NA|TRBV10-3|TRBJ2-2|NA
TGTGCCATCAGTGAGTCCTTCGCTCACCGGGTCACCGGGGAGCTGTTTTTT
CAISESFAHRVTGELFF